Below, 13 T cell receptor beta chains from the same sample are listed, as sequenced in a study of OX40 agonist ivuxolimab in advanced cancers. TCRdb's copy holds only in-frame clones and misses some; the assay was immunoSEQ multiplex PCR. The sample lists 90,000 to 120,000 clones; approximately 89% were seen once. The sequencing used CD4+ or CD8+ T cells sorted from blood, collected in a trial of the OX40 agonist ivuxolimab. All receptors come from an adult with an advanced solid tumor such as melanoma, head and neck, liver or kidney cancer.

The chain is built from TRBV5-1 and TRBJ2-7; 7 bases align to TRBD1. Losses at the gene ends were 0 bases for V and 4 bases for J; bases not matched to a gene: 7. Germline CDR1 is SGHRS and CDR2 is YFSETQ. This CDR3 has 15 amino acids. Written as DNA, the CDR3 is TGCGCCAGCAGCTTGGTGGGGGACAGTCTTTACGAGCAGTACTTC. Protein sequence: CASSLVGDSLYEQYF. Supplemented by reference TRBV5-1 and TRBJ2-7, the full variable domain reads KAGVTQTPRYLIKTRGQQVTLSCSPISGHRSVSWYQQTPGQGLQFLFEYFSETQRNKGNFPGRFSGRQFSNSRSEMNVSTLELGDSALYLCASSLVGDSLYEQYFGPGTRLTVT.

The rearrangement uses TRBV6-1 and TRBJ2-1, with D perhaps matching TRBD1 (6 bases). This CDR3 has 12 amino acids. The V end lost 3 bases, the J end lost 13 bases, and 13 bases lay between the germline ends. Germline V CDR1 and CDR2: MNHNS, SASEGT. CDR3 sequence (DNA): TGTGCCAGCAGTGACACAGGGTCTCTACAGTTCTTC. Translated, it gives CASSDTGSLQFF.

The V call is TRBV5-1, the J call TRBJ2-2; 9 nucleotides align to TRBD2. This CDR3 region has 15 residues. V lost 0 bases and J lost 5; bases outside the gene matches: 2. Per germline, CDR1 SGHRS and CDR2 YFSETQ. CDR3 sequence: CASSLESGRTGELFF. For the CDR3, the DNA is TGCGCCAGCAGCTTGGAAAGCGGGAGGACCGGGGAGCTGTTTTTT.

The chain links TRBV5-1 to TRBJ2-5; tentative D call: TRBD1 (6 bases). The germline CDR1 and CDR2 sequences are SGHRS and YFSETQ. The germline V and J ends were trimmed by 4 bases and 3 bases, with 13 bases remaining between them. CDR3 length equals 14 residues. DNA for the CDR3: TGCGCCAGCAGCACCTCGACAGGTAAAGAGACCCAGTACTTC. It yields the protein CASSTSTGKETQYF.

The chain links TRBV7-2 to TRBJ2-7, with 8 bases matching TRBD1. CDR3 length: 13 amino acids. The germline V gene encodes CDR1 SGHTA and CDR2 FQGNSA. Losses at the gene ends were 4 bases for V and 3 bases for J; bases not matched to a gene: 2. The CDR3 is CASSYDRGYEQYF. In DNA, the CDR3 is TGTGCCAGCAGCTATGACAGGGGCTACGAGCAGTACTTC.

The chain links TRBV7-2 to TRBJ2-3; TRBD2 might be the D (6 bases). The germline CDR1 and CDR2 sequences are SGHTA and FQGNSA. V was clipped by 3 bases and J by 0 bases, with 13 bases between them. This CDR3 has 16 residues. CDR3 nucleotide sequence: TGTGCCAGCAGCTTGAATAGCGGAACTAGCACAGATACGCAGTATTTT. The encoded protein is CASSLNSGTSTDTQYF.

This clone has only one observation. V is TRBV5-4 and J is TRBJ2-5; 7 bases align to TRBD1. CDR1 is SGHNT and CDR2 is YYREEE in the germline V gene (reference sequence). J gave up 4 bases and V 3 bases, and 3 bases lay outside the gene matches. The length of the CDR3 is 13 residues. CDR3 nucleotide sequence: TGTGCCAGCAGCTGGGGACAGCGAGAGACCCAGTACTTC. It specifies CASSWGQRETQYF.

The chain is built from TRBV6-1 and TRBJ2-7, with a tentative D call TRBD2 (6 bases). V gave up 8 bases and J gave up 3 bases, with 17 bases separating them. This CDR3 has 14 amino acids. From germline, CDR1 is MNHNS and CDR2 SASEGT. The CDR3 nucleotides are TGTGCCAGCCGCTTGGGGGGAGCAGACTACGAGCAGTACTTC. This codes for CASRLGGADYEQYF.

This chain joins TRBV6-4 and TRBJ1-4; D not resolved. This CDR3 has 13 amino acids. V was cut by 4 bases and J by 4 bases, with 7 bases left in between. The germline V gene encodes CDR1 MRHNA and CDR2 SNTAGT. CDR3: CASSVQLNEKLFF. Written as DNA, the CDR3 is TGTGCCAGCAGTGTCCAGCTTAATGAAAAACTGTTTTTT.

The chain uses TRBV6-1 and TRBJ2-7; no reliable D call. The V gene's germline CDR1 is MNHNS and CDR2 SASEGT. The CDR3 loop spans 15 amino acids. V was pared by 0 bases and J by 0 bases, with 9 bases between. The CDR3 DNA reads TGTGCCAGCAGTGAAGCTGGCAGTAGCTCCTACGAGCAGTACTTC. Translation: CASSEAGSSSYEQYF.

The J gene is TRBJ1-1, the V gene TRBV5-8; the match to TRBD1 covers 8 bases. The CDR3 is 14 residues long. Trimming removed 0 bases from V and 7 bases from J; junction bases left unmatched: 5. CDR1 is SGHTS and CDR2 is YDEGEE in the germline V gene. The CDR3 loop reads CASSLGGTGNEAFF. Here the CDR3 DNA reads TGTGCCAGCAGCTTGGGGGGGACAGGAAATGAAGCTTTCTTT.

The chain carries TRBV6-6 and TRBJ2-7, with D unclear. V shed 8 bases and J shed 1 base, with 15 bases lying between them. Germline V CDR1 and CDR2: MNHNY, SVGAGI (reference sequence). This CDR3 region has 14 residues. The CDR3 coding sequence is TGTGCCAGCGGCCCGGATTACCGATCCTACGAGCAGTACTTC. It yields the protein CASGPDYRSYEQYF.

The genes are TRBV15 and TRBJ1-4; 7 nucleotides align to TRBD1. The trim removed 0 bases at V and 8 bases at J, leaving 9 bases unmatched. The germline gives CDR1 LNHNV, CDR2 YYDKDF (reference sequence). The CDR3 is made up of 16 amino acids. CDR3 in amino acids: CATSRDGKGAEEKLFF. The CDR3 nucleotides read TGTGCCACCAGCAGAGATGGTAAGGGGGCGGAAGAAAAACTGTTTTTT.